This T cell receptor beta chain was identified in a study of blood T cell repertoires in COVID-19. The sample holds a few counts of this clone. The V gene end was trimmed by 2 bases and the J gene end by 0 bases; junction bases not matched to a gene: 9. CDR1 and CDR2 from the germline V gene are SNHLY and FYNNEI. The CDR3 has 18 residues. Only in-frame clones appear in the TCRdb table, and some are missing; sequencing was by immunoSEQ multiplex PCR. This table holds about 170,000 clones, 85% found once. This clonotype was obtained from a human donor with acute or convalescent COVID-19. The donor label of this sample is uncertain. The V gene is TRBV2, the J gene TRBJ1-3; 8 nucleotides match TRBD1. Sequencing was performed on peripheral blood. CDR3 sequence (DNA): TGTGCCAGCAGTGAAACCGGGACAGGTCTTTACTCTGGAAACACCATATATTTT. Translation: CASSETGTGLYSGNTIYF.